The 13 T cell receptor beta chains presented below share a single source sample, sequenced in a study of blood T cell repertoires in COVID-19. Repertoires were generated with immunoSEQ multiplex PCR, while TCRdb's copy carries only in-frame clones and drops some. The top ten hold approximately 6% of the sample, which has over 100,000 clones, about 91% seen once. Material for sequencing was peripheral blood. These receptors all stem from a human donor in a cohort sampled during active COVID-19.

The sample holds a few counts of this clone. V is TRBV15 and J is TRBJ1-5, with 7 bases lining up with TRBD1. This CDR3 has 15 amino acids. Germline V gene lookup returns CDR1 LNHNV and CDR2 YYDKDF (reference sequence). The ends lost 4 bases at V and 0 bases at J; junction bases unmatched: 3. CDR3 bases: TGTGCCACCAGCAATTGGGACAGTAGCAATCAGCCCCAGCATTTT. Amino acid sequence: CATSNWDSSNQPQHF.

This clone was picked up a small number of times. The chain joins TRBV7-3 to TRBJ2-2; D may be TRBD1 (5 bases). CDR1 and CDR2 (germline): SGHTA, FQGTGA. This CDR3 has 12 amino acids. V dropped 4 bases and J dropped 8 bases, with 8 bases sitting between them. CDR3 nucleotide sequence: TGTGCCAGCAGCTCTCCAGGGGGGGAGCTGTTTTTT. This gives the protein CASSSPGGELFF. Based on the CDR3 plus reference TRBV7-3 and TRBJ2-2, the full variable domain is GAGVSQTPSNKVTEKGKYVELRCDPISGHTALYWYRQSLGQGPEFLIYFQGTGAADDSGLPNDRFFAVRPEGSVSTLKIQRTERGDSAVYLCASSSPGGELFFGEGSRLTVL.

This clone was seen just once. V gene TRBV2 combines with J gene TRBJ1-5; unclear D gene. Trimming removed 8 bases from V and 0 bases from J, with 11 bases in between. This CDR3 has 14 amino acids. CDR1 and CDR2 from the germline V gene are SNHLY and FYNNEI. The CDR3 region is CASELGFSNQPQHF. The CDR3 DNA follows: TGTGCCAGCGAGCTCGGGTTTAGCAATCAGCCCCAGCATTTT.

The J gene is TRBJ2-2, the V gene TRBV10-1, with a tentative D call TRBD2 (6 bases). The germline V and J ends were trimmed by 5 bases and 5 bases, with 12 bases remaining between them. The CDR3 totals 14 residues. Germline V gene sequence: CDR1 WNHNN, CDR2 SYGVQD (reference sequence). This CDR3 reads CASSWDSSTGELFF. The CDR3 DNA is TGCGCCAGCAGTTGGGACTCGAGTACCGGGGAGCTGTTTTTT.

This clone was observed a single time. The chain joins TRBV7-3 to TRBJ2-7, with D tentatively TRBD2 (6 bases). From germline, CDR1 is SGHTA and CDR2 FQGTGA. CDR3 length equals 16 residues. V was cut by 4 bases and J by 3 bases, with 19 bases left in between. This CDR3 is CASSSPSSEWNYEQYF. In DNA form, the CDR3 reads TGTGCCAGCAGCTCCCCGTCTAGCGAATGGAACTACGAGCAGTACTTC.

This chain uses TRBV30 with TRBJ1-5, with TRBD1 identical over 10 bases. V was clipped by 1 base and J by 4 bases; unmatched bases: 10. CDR3 length: 17 residues. Germline CDR1 and CDR2: GTSNPN and SVGIG (reference sequence). CDR3 DNA sequence: TGTGCCTGGAGTGATGGACAGGGGGTGTGGAGAAATCAGCCCCAGCATTTT. It translates to CAWSDGQGVWRNQPQHF.

The chain links TRBV19 to TRBJ1-2, with 7 bases fitting TRBD1. Unmatched junction bases numbered 11, after V lost 7 bases and J lost 3 bases. Germline V gene sequence: CDR1 LNHDA, CDR2 SQIVND (reference sequence). The CDR3 loop spans 15 amino acids. The CDR3 DNA reads as TGTGCCAGTACCCCCCGGGGCAGGGGGGACTATGGCTACACCTTC. Translated, it gives CASTPRGRGDYGYTF.

The chain recombines TRBV15 with TRBJ1-4; D gene ambiguous. Trimming took 0 bases from V and 0 from J, leaving 8 bases between them. The CDR3 totals 16 residues. CDR1 LNHNV and CDR2 YYDKDF come from the germline V gene (reference sequence). This CDR3 is CATSRESRATNEKLFF. The CDR3 DNA follows: TGTGCCACCAGCAGAGAGAGTCGTGCAACTAATGAAAAACTGTTTTTT.

The J gene is TRBJ2-1, the V gene TRBV6-2 or TRBV6-3, with TRBD2 identical over 9 bases. J lost 7 bases, V lost 0 bases, and 10 bases had no gene match. The germline gives CDR1 MNHEY, CDR2 SVGEGT. There are 17 residues in the CDR3. The CDR3 loop is CASSYSRHSGRGNEQFF. The DNA of the CDR3 is TGTGCCAGCAGTTACTCGAGACATAGCGGGAGAGGGAATGAGCAGTTCTTC.

The rearrangement links TRBV3-1 (or the pseudogene TRBV3-2) to TRBJ2-2; TRBD1 matches at 8 bases. The length of the CDR3 is 15 residues. Germline-derived CDR1 and CDR2 are LGHDT and YNNKEL (reference sequence). J lost 5 bases, V lost 5 bases, and 7 bases had no gene match. The CDR3 sequence: CASSYDRGLTGELFF. The CDR3 DNA sequence: TGTGCCAGCAGCTACGACAGGGGCTTGACCGGGGAGCTGTTTTTT.

The chain recombines TRBV13 with TRBJ2-3; 9 nucleotides align to TRBD2. There are 15 residues in the CDR3. Germline V gene lookup returns CDR1 PRHDT and CDR2 FYEKMQ (reference sequence). After removal of 5 bases from V and 0 bases from J, the junction contained 3 bases not matched to a gene. The CDR3 DNA follows: TGTGCCAGCAGCACTGGACTAGCGAGCACAGATACGCAGTATTTT. Its translation: CASSTGLASTDTQYF.

CDR3 coding DNA: TGTGCCAGCAGTGCAAGCGGGTCCTACACAGATACGCAGTATTTT. As protein: CASSASGSYTDTQYF. This chain uses TRBV6-2 or TRBV6-3 with TRBJ2-3; D may be TRBD2 (6 bases). CDR1 and CDR2 from the germline V gene are MNHEY and SVGEGT. With 5 bases removed from V and 2 bases from J, the gap between germline ends came to 14 bases. This CDR3 has 15 amino acids.

The chain is built from TRBV9 and TRBJ2-1; a possible D gene is TRBD1 (5 bases). The CDR3 length is 12 residues. Germline loops: CDR1 SGDLS, CDR2 YYNGEE. Trimming shortened V by 7 bases and J by 8 bases, and 13 bases separated the two germline ends. CDR3 region: CASQRGVDEQFF. Here the CDR3 DNA reads TGTGCCAGCCAAAGGGGTGTCGATGAGCAGTTCTTC.